These 20 T cell receptor beta chains were all obtained from the same sample, sequenced in a study of beta chain features in type 1 diabetes. General study points: Type 1 diabetes patients had TCRB CDR3s that were shorter (moderately but significantly so) in all four CD4+ subsets.

These TCRs are of unknown antigen specificity. Sequencing targeted expressed TCRB transcripts, as all isolated RNA had been reverse transcribed. Clones were read by immunoSEQ multiplex PCR, and TCRdb kept only the in-frame ones, dropping some. The sample includes about 660,000 clones, over 12% seen only once; the top ten take approximately 0.043%. Sequencing was carried out using naive CD4+ T cells from blood. These receptor sequences come from a man aged 18 to 29 with type 1 diabetes.

The rearrangement links TRBV7-8 to TRBJ1-2, with D perhaps matching TRBD1 (6 bases). Between the trimmed V and J ends, which lost 4 bases and 4 bases, there was a span of 16 bases. The CDR3 loop spans 15 amino acids. Germline V gives CDR1 SGHVS, CDR2 FQNEAQ. The CDR3 is CASSSGHRRGYGYTF. As DNA, the CDR3 is TGTGCCAGCAGCTCGGGACACCGGCGAGGCTATGGCTACACCTTC.

In this sample, this clone turned up a few times. This rearrangement joins TRBV30 to TRBJ1-5; a possible D gene is TRBD1 (5 bases). CDR3 length equals 15 residues. V shed 4 bases and J shed 0 bases, with 13 bases lying between them. Germline assignment: CDR1 GTSNPN and CDR2 SVGIG (reference sequence). CDR3 region: CAWKVGQYSNQPQHF. The CDR3 DNA follows: TGTGCCTGGAAAGTGGGGCAGTATAGCAATCAGCCCCAGCATTTT.

CDR3 DNA: TGTGCCAGCAGTGATATACGAGCAGGACAATATGGCTACACCTTC. Translation: CASSDIRAGQYGYTF. This chain connects TRBV25-1 to TRBJ1-2; D perhaps matches TRBD1 (5 bases). The CDR3 length is 15 residues. CDR1 is MGHDK and CDR2 is SYGVNS in the germline V gene. The V end lost 3 bases, the J end lost 5 bases, and 16 bases lay between the germline ends.

The CDR3 protein is CAWSVRRSNYGYTF. DNA of the CDR3: TGTGCCTGGAGTGTCAGGAGGAGTAACTATGGCTACACCTTC. The rearrangement uses TRBV30 and TRBJ1-2; D unclear. Deletions cut 0 bases from V and 1 base from J, with 9 bases between. Germline loops: CDR1 GTSNPN, CDR2 SVGIG (reference sequence). This CDR3 is built from 14 residues.

The rearrangement uses TRBV7-2 and TRBJ2-7; 7 bases line up with TRBD1. With 5 bases clipped from V and 6 bases from J, the junction kept 10 bases outside the gene matches. Per germline, CDR1 SGHTA and CDR2 FQGNSA. The CDR3 has 14 residues. The CDR3 region has the DNA TGTGCCAGCAGCCCTAGACAGGGCATTGGCGAGCAGTACTTC. The encoded protein is CASSPRQGIGEQYF.

This chain links TRBV18 with TRBJ1-2, with D possibly being TRBD1 (5 bases). Germline values: CDR1 KGHSH, CDR2 LQKENI. This CDR3 has 15 residues. The V gene lost 3 bases and the J gene lost 4 bases, with 15 bases spanning the gap. The CDR3 region is CASSPLPQGPYGYTF. CDR3 sequence (DNA): TGTGCCAGCTCACCCCTCCCTCAGGGCCCCTATGGCTACACCTTC.

Notes on this clone: Other DNA sequences within the sample encode an identical CDR3. J is TRBJ2-3 and V is TRBV5-1; D might be TRBD2 (6 bases). The germline gives CDR1 SGHRS, CDR2 YFSETQ. With 4 bases removed from V and 3 bases from J, the gap between germline ends came to 12 bases. The CDR3 totals 14 residues. CDR3: CASSPGLVTDTQYF. The CDR3 region has the DNA TGCGCCAGCAGCCCGGGACTGGTAACAGATACGCAGTATTTT. Using reference TRBV5-1 and TRBJ2-3 for the parts outside the CDR3, the full variable domain is KAGVTQTPRYLIKTRGQQVTLSCSPISGHRSVSWYQQTPGQGLQFLFEYFSETQRNKGNFPGRFSGRQFSNSRSEMNVSTLELGDSALYLCASSPGLVTDTQYFGPGTRLTVL.

This clone came up a few times. The rearrangement joins TRBV15 to TRBJ1-4; unclear D gene. Trimming shortened V by 3 bases and J by 0 bases, and 8 bases separated the two germline ends. The CDR3 consists of 15 residues. CDR1 and CDR2 (germline): LNHNV, YYDKDF (reference sequence). Here the CDR3 reads CATSRWTATNEKLFF. The CDR3, as DNA: TGTGCCACCAGCAGGTGGACGGCAACTAATGAAAAACTGTTTTTT. The full variable domain, rest sourced from reference TRBV15 and TRBJ1-4, is DAMVIQNPRYQVTQFGKPVTLSCSQTLNHNVMYWYQQKSSQAPKLLFHYYDKDFNNEADTPDNFQSRRPNTSFCFLDIRSPGLGDTAMYLCATSRWTATNEKLFFGSGTQLSVL.

V usage is TRBV30 and J usage is TRBJ1-2, with D hard to call. The V end was cut by 8 bases, the J end by 5 bases, with 21 bases between. CDR1 GTSNPN and CDR2 SVGIG come from the germline V gene (reference sequence). The CDR3 loop spans 14 amino acids. CDR3 loop: CAASEGSGDYGYTF. The DNA for the CDR3 is TGTGCCGCCAGCGAAGGGAGCGGAGATTATGGCTACACCTTC. The whole variable domain, remainder taken from reference TRBV30 and TRBJ1-2, is SQTIHQWPATLVQPVGSPLSLECTVEGTSNPNLYWYRQAAGRGLQLLFYSVGIGQISSEVPQNLSASRPQDRQFILSSKKLLLSDSGFYLCAASEGSGDYGYTFGSGTRLTVV.

This clone was picked up a small number of times. This rearrangement joins TRBV5-1 to TRBJ2-7; D unclear. The CDR3 extends over 13 amino acids. V dropped 0 bases and J dropped 7 bases, with 11 bases sitting between them. Looked up from germline, CDR1 is SGHRS and CDR2 is YFSETQ. This chain's CDR3 is CASSLGKESEQYF. CDR3 in DNA: TGCGCCAGCAGCTTGGGGAAGGAGTCGGAGCAGTACTTC. The whole variable domain, remainder taken from reference TRBV5-1 and TRBJ2-7, is KAGVTQTPRYLIKTRGQQVTLSCSPISGHRSVSWYQQTPGQGLQFLFEYFSETQRNKGNFPGRFSGRQFSNSRSEMNVSTLELGDSALYLCASSLGKESEQYFGPGTRLTVT.

This chain uses TRBV11-2 with TRBJ2-3; D gene uncertain. The V and J ends lost 5 bases and 7 bases respectively, with 10 bases between them. Looked up from germline, CDR1 is SGHAT and CDR2 is FQNNGV. The CDR3 extends over 12 amino acids. The DNA of the CDR3 is TGTGCCAGCAGCCCGCCGATGAATACGCAGTATTTT. It codes for CASSPPMNTQYF.

The CDR3 region is CASSPSGDHYEQYF. CDR3 in DNA: TGTGCCAGCAGCCCCTCTGGGGACCACTACGAGCAGTACTTC. The V gene is TRBV6-6, the J gene TRBJ2-7; the D gene could be TRBD1 or TRBD2 (5 bases each). CDR1 and CDR2 from the germline V gene are MNHNY and SVGAGI (reference sequence). V was cut by 6 bases and J by 3 bases, with 15 bases left in between. The CDR3 runs 14 residues.

The chain links TRBV28 to TRBJ1-2, with TRBD1 as a possible D gene (6 bases). The CDR3 spans 17 residues. Germline V CDR1 and CDR2: MDHEN, SYDVKM. Trimming left V 5 bases short and J 2 bases short, with 21 bases between. The CDR3 here is CASSPGPGEESNYGYTF. CDR3 DNA: TGTGCCAGCAGTCCCGGACCAGGGGAGGAGTCCAACTATGGCTACACCTTC.

This clone came up a few times. The V call is TRBV9, the J call TRBJ2-5; a weak D match, TRBD2 (6 bases). The V end was cut by 0 bases, the J end by 13 bases, with 19 bases between. The germline V gene encodes CDR1 SGDLS and CDR2 YYNGEE. The CDR3 is 14 residues long. Here the CDR3 DNA reads TGTGCCAGCAGCGTAGAGTCGCGGGACCCGGGCCGGTACTTC. Translation: CASSVESRDPGRYF.

This clone was recorded a few times. This chain links TRBV6-5 with TRBJ2-7; D remains unclear. This CDR3 region has 11 residues. Trimming shortened V by 6 bases and J by 6 bases, and 9 bases separated the two germline ends. CDR1 and CDR2 from the germline V gene are MNHEY and SVGAGI. The CDR3 DNA follows: TGTGCCAGCAGGGATCGCCGCGAGCAGTACTTC. This codes for CASRDRREQYF.

In regard to this clone: The same CDR3 arises from other DNA sequences in this sample as well. This chain's CDR3 is CASSYSGTGGYEQYF. In DNA, the CDR3 is TGTGCCAGCAGTTACTCCGGGACAGGGGGATACGAGCAGTACTTC. V usage is TRBV6-5 and J usage is TRBJ2-7; 11 bases map to TRBD1. V shed 0 bases and J 4 bases; nucleotides not matched to a gene: 2. Germline CDR1 reads MNHEY; CDR2 reads SVGAGI. There are 15 residues in the CDR3.

The chain is built from TRBV7-9 and TRBJ2-7, with D possibly matching TRBD1 (6 bases). Per germline, CDR1 SEHNR and CDR2 FQNEAQ (reference sequence). The length of the CDR3 is 16 residues. The V and J ends lost 1 base and 2 bases respectively, with 15 bases between them. The CDR3 coding sequence is TGTGCCAGCAGCTTAGAGTGGGGACATGGGACCTACGAGCAGTACTTC. Amino acids: CASSLEWGHGTYEQYF.

The sample holds a few counts of this clone. The rearrangement uses TRBV5-4 and TRBJ1-2; a possible D gene is TRBD1 (6 bases). This CDR3 is built from 13 residues. V lost 3 bases and J lost 7, with 13 bases in between. CDR1 and CDR2 (germline): SGHNT, YYREEE (reference sequence). The CDR3 spells CASSYPKGGGYTF. CDR3 coding DNA: TGTGCCAGCAGCTACCCAAAGGGGGGTGGCTACACCTTC. The full variable domain, with the rest looked up from reference TRBV5-4 and TRBJ1-2, is ETGVTQSPTHLIKTRGQQVTLRCSSQSGHNTVSWYQQALGQGPQFIFQYYREEENGRGNFPPRFSGLQFPNYSSELNVNALELDDSALYLCASSYPKGGGYTFGSGTRLTVV.

About this clone: The sample contains more than one DNA sequence encoding this CDR3. This chain connects TRBV19 to TRBJ2-7; 7 bases agree with TRBD1. The trim removed 5 bases at V and 3 bases at J, leaving 4 bases unmatched. The CDR3 is made up of 13 amino acids. The germline V gene has CDR1 LNHDA and CDR2 SQIVND (reference sequence). This CDR3 reads CASSEDRDYEQYF. The CDR3 DNA follows: TGTGCCAGTAGTGAAGACAGGGACTACGAGCAGTACTTC.

The V gene is TRBV27, the J gene TRBJ2-3; 8 bases line up with TRBD1. Germline loops: CDR1 MNHEY, CDR2 SMNVEV (reference sequence). The CDR3 is 15 amino acids. Trimming cost V 6 bases and J 6 bases; bases outside gene matches: 11. The DNA for the CDR3 is TGTGCCAGCAGCCGCCGACAGGGGATTGAGGATACGCAGTATTTT. It specifies CASSRRQGIEDTQYF.